This record looks at one T cell receptor (beta chain) sequence and its context. This clonotype is categorized as medium-sized (0.01 to 0.1%). What antigen it recognizes has not been identified. Within one base of it there is no much larger clone, and no base qualities were kept. This sample is drawn from a study of patients and donors after allogeneic stem cell transplantation (dated by TCRdb to 2018 to 2020). Libraries came from RT-PCR. Reads for this sample came from a NextSeq 550. Starting from the raw public reads, TCRdb applied fastp trimming at Q25, assembled clones with MiXCR and retained in-frame beta chains. Each CDR3 protein appears once, grouped with its most common genes and DNA. Counted in this sample were approximately 1,500 distinct CDR3 sequences; roughly 3.7% of them appeared once. Jointly, the top ten make up under 15% of the sample. This clonotype originated in a human donor who was either an allogeneic HSCT recipient or a stem cell or donor lymphocyte infusion donor (not recorded which). It is not recorded whose cells these are; they may come from a transplant donor. The sequenced sample was blood, either unsorted or a sorted T cell fraction (not recorded which).

The DNA reads as follows: TGTGCCAGCAGTTATCGTGCCGGACAGCCCGAGAAGGTCATTCAGTACTTC. The encoded protein is CASSYRAGQPEKVIQYF. This sequence uses TRBV6-2 or TRBV6-3 and TRBJ2-4; a tentative D match to TRBD1 spans 6 bases. CDR1 MNHEY and CDR2 SVGEGT are derived from the germline V gene. Spanning cysteine to phenylalanine, the CDR3 consists of 17 amino acids. Only the CDR3 region is kept as DNA, spanning 51 bases read in frame from base 1. The trim is 3 bases for V and 9 bases for J, with a gap of 24 bases between the germline ends.